Listed below are T cell receptor beta chains from one sample, sequenced in a study of T-cell memory formation after mild COVID-19. One entry per CDR3 protein, called by TCRdb with MiXCR from the 5' RACE reads. The data show under 700,000 distinct CDR3 sequences, about a fifth seen once. The sequencing sample was made of PBMCs or a T cell subset sorted from them (not recorded which). Every receptor here comes from an adult woman who had mild COVID-19 (a few samples of this study predate the infection). Cell type and time point are not known. The CDR3 runs from the conserved cysteine through the conserved F or W. D genes are given only for firm matches. Clone sizes are given selectively: once, few, many, or a class where the clone is expanded.

abundance: few; v_gene: TRBV5-1; j_gene: TRBJ2-6; d_gene: TRBD1; CDR3aa: CASRPQGAGANVLTF; CDR3nt: TGCGCCAGCAGGCCACAGGGGGCAGGGGCCAACGTCCTGACTTTC
abundance: -; v_gene: TRBV20-1; j_gene: TRBJ2-1; d_gene: TRBD2; CDR3aa: CSARPLGLAGGGGYNEQFF; CDR3nt: TGCAGTGCTAGACCTCTGGGACTAGCGGGGGGCGGTGGGTACAATGAGCAGTTCTTC
abundance: -; v_gene: TRBV18; j_gene: TRBJ1-2; d_gene: -; CDR3aa: CASSPPARVGGYTF; CDR3nt: TGTGCCAGCTCACCACCAGCCAGAGTCGGTGGCTACACCTTC
abundance: -; v_gene: TRBV3-1; j_gene: TRBJ1-1; d_gene: -; CDR3aa: CATGAIDTEAFF; CDR3nt: TGTGCCACGGGGGCTATCGACACTGAAGCTTTCTTT
abundance: -; v_gene: TRBV4-1; j_gene: TRBJ2-2; d_gene: TRBD2; CDR3aa: CASSQLYRTSGGITGELFF; CDR3nt: TGCGCCAGCAGCCAACTCTACCGGACTAGCGGGGGGATCACCGGGGAGCTGTTTTTT
abundance: -; v_gene: TRBV2; j_gene: TRBJ1-6; d_gene: -; CDR3aa: CASSLQAGENHSPLHF; CDR3nt: TGTGCCAGCAGCCTCCAAGCAGGGGAAAATCATTCACCCCTCCACTTT
abundance: -; v_gene: TRBV7-7; j_gene: TRBJ2-7; d_gene: -; CDR3aa: CASSGPGGGTYEQYF; CDR3nt: TGTGCTAGCAGCGGGCCAGGGGGGGGGACCTACGAGCAGTACTTC
abundance: few; v_gene: TRBV20-1; j_gene: TRBJ2-1; d_gene: -; CDR3aa: CSASSSGAYTEQFF; CDR3nt: TGCAGTGCTAGCTCGTCAGGGGCCTACACTGAGCAGTTCTTC
abundance: few; v_gene: TRBV9; j_gene: TRBJ1-1; d_gene: -; CDR3aa: CASSVHNMNTEAFF; CDR3nt: TGTGCCAGCAGCGTGCACAACATGAACACTGAAGCTTTCTTT
abundance: few; v_gene: TRBV30; j_gene: TRBJ1-2; d_gene: -; CDR3aa: CAWSRLVGRYGYTF; CDR3nt: TGTGCCTGGAGTCGACTAGTGGGGCGCTATGGCTACACCTTC
abundance: few; v_gene: TRBV6-2/TRBV6-3; j_gene: TRBJ2-7; d_gene: -; CDR3aa: CASSLRTTSSYEQYF; CDR3nt: TGTGCCAGCAGTTTGCGCACGACTAGCTCCTACGAGCAGTACTTC
abundance: few; v_gene: TRBV27; j_gene: TRBJ1-1; d_gene: TRBD1; CDR3aa: CASSSRTGDTEAFF; CDR3nt: TGTGCCAGCAGTTCCCGGACAGGGGACACTGAAGCTTTCTTT
abundance: few; v_gene: TRBV24-1; j_gene: TRBJ2-1; d_gene: -; CDR3aa: CATSDIHEQFF; CDR3nt: TGTGCCACCAGTGACATTCATGAGCAGTTCTTC
abundance: -; v_gene: TRBV7-9; j_gene: TRBJ1-1; d_gene: -; CDR3aa: CASSLNENTEAFF; CDR3nt: TGTGCCAGCAGCTTAAATGAGAACACTGAAGCTTTCTTT
abundance: -; v_gene: TRBV6-1; j_gene: TRBJ1-1; d_gene: -; CDR3aa: CASTFRGSSTEAFF; CDR3nt: TGTGCCAGCACCTTCCGTGGGAGCAGCACTGAAGCTTTCTTT
abundance: many; v_gene: TRBV3-1; j_gene: TRBJ2-2; d_gene: -; CDR3aa: CASSGAGELFF; CDR3nt: TGTGCCTCTTCCGGGGCCGGGGAGCTGTTTTTT
abundance: -; v_gene: TRBV10-2; j_gene: TRBJ2-1; d_gene: TRBD2; CDR3aa: CASSLAGVRNEQFF; CDR3nt: TGCGCCAGTTCACTAGCGGGAGTCCGCAATGAGCAGTTCTTC
abundance: many; v_gene: TRBV12-3/TRBV12-4; j_gene: TRBJ1-1; d_gene: -; CDR3aa: CASSLGGGENTEAFF; CDR3nt: TGCGCCAGCAGCTTGGGCGGAGGGGAAAACACTGAAGCTTTCTTT
abundance: many; v_gene: TRBV3-1; j_gene: TRBJ1-1; d_gene: -; CDR3aa: CASQGPTEAFF; CDR3nt: TGTGCCAGCCAAGGGCCCACTGAAGCTTTCTTT
abundance: few; v_gene: TRBV30; j_gene: TRBJ1-3; d_gene: -; CDR3aa: CAWRDRGRGALGNTIYF; CDR3nt: TGTGCCTGGAGGGATCGAGGAAGGGGGGCTTTGGGAAACACCATATATTTT
abundance: few; v_gene: TRBV14; j_gene: TRBJ2-1; d_gene: TRBD2; CDR3aa: CASSHGLAVINNEQFF; CDR3nt: TGTGCCAGCAGCCATGGACTAGCGGTGATTAACAATGAGCAGTTCTTC
abundance: many; v_gene: TRBV29-1; j_gene: TRBJ2-7; d_gene: TRBD1; CDR3aa: CSVAQGQTYEQYF; CDR3nt: TGCAGCGTTGCCCAGGGACAGACCTACGAGCAGTACTTC
abundance: few; v_gene: TRBV12-3/TRBV12-4; j_gene: TRBJ2-3; d_gene: -; CDR3aa: CASRNLQGGADTQYF; CDR3nt: TGTGCCAGCCGAAACCTACAGGGTGGGGCAGATACGCAGTATTTT
abundance: -; v_gene: TRBV5-1; j_gene: TRBJ2-1; d_gene: TRBD2; CDR3aa: CASSPGLAGGHGFF; CDR3nt: TGCGCCAGCAGCCCCGGACTAGCGGGGGGGCATGGGTTCTTC
abundance: -; v_gene: TRBV20-1; j_gene: TRBJ1-2; d_gene: TRBD1; CDR3aa: CSARGQGMDYGYTF; CDR3nt: TGCAGTGCTAGGGGACAGGGGATGGACTATGGCTACACCTTC
abundance: few; v_gene: TRBV10-3; j_gene: TRBJ2-2; d_gene: TRBD1; CDR3aa: CAISESSGGNTGELFF; CDR3nt: TGTGCCATCAGTGAGTCCTCAGGGGGGAACACCGGGGAGCTGTTTTTT
abundance: -; v_gene: TRBV20-1; j_gene: TRBJ2-2; d_gene: -; CDR3aa: CSAREVSAGELFF; CDR3nt: TGCAGTGCTAGAGAAGTTAGCGCCGGGGAGCTGTTTTTT
abundance: few; v_gene: TRBV2; j_gene: TRBJ1-5; d_gene: -; CDR3aa: CASSERSPGTVSNQPQHF; CDR3nt: TGTGCCAGCAGTGAGAGGTCTCCCGGGACGGTGAGCAATCAGCCCCAGCATTTT
abundance: few; v_gene: TRBV7-9; j_gene: TRBJ1-1; d_gene: -; CDR3aa: CASSTTGGYEAFF; CDR3nt: TGTGCCAGCAGCACAACGGGAGGGTATGAAGCTTTCTTT
abundance: few; v_gene: TRBV29-1; j_gene: TRBJ1-6; d_gene: -; CDR3aa: CSVARAVNSPLHF; CDR3nt: TGCAGCGTTGCCAGGGCCGTTAATTCACCCCTCCACTTT
abundance: few; v_gene: TRBV3-1; j_gene: TRBJ1-1; d_gene: TRBD1; CDR3aa: CASSPFTGGEAFF; CDR3nt: TGTGCCAGCAGCCCATTTACAGGGGGAGAAGCTTTCTTT